Below, 21 T cell receptor beta chains from the same sample are listed, as sequenced in a study of technical replicates of blood from several donors. TCRdb keeps only in-frame clones here, not all; method: immunoSEQ multiplex PCR. The sample comprises roughly 85,000 clones, around 94% of which are singletons, and 0.2% to 0.3% rests with the top ten. Sequenced: T cells isolated from PBMCs. These receptors were taken from a human donor in good health.

The rearrangement links TRBV27 to TRBJ2-7, with 9 bases aligning to TRBD2. This CDR3 region has 15 residues. J lost 4 bases, V lost 7 bases, and 11 bases had no gene match. In germline, CDR1 is MNHEY, CDR2 SMNVEV (reference sequence). The chain's CDR3 is CASKVSGLAPYEQYF. Written as DNA, the CDR3 is TGTGCCAGCAAAGTTAGCGGACTAGCGCCTTACGAGCAGTACTTC.

The gene calls are TRBV29-1 and TRBJ2-7; a possible D gene is TRBD2 (6 bases). The CDR3 totals 16 residues. Trimming took off 2 bases at V and 2 bases at J, with 19 bases between the two ends. Germline values: CDR1 SQVTM, CDR2 ANQGSEA. CDR3 nucleotides: TGCAGCGTTGAAAAGGGGCCGGGACTCCAGCCCTACGAGCAGTACTTC. It translates to CSVEKGPGLQPYEQYF.

The chain uses TRBV5-4 and TRBJ2-5; 9 positions match TRBD2. V trimming: 2 bases; J trimming: 2 bases; junction bases outside the gene matches: 4. The CDR3 spans 15 residues. In germline, CDR1 is SGHNT, CDR2 YYREEE (reference sequence). CDR3 loop: CASSFRLAGQETQYF. The CDR3 DNA is TGTGCCAGCAGCTTTCGGCTAGCGGGACAAGAGACCCAGTACTTC. Looking up the rest from reference TRBV5-4 and TRBJ2-5 gives the full variable domain: ETGVTQSPTHLIKTRGQQVTLRCSSQSGHNTVSWYQQALGQGPQFIFQYYREEENGRGNFPPRFSGLQFPNYSSELNVNALELDDSALYLCASSFRLAGQETQYFGPGTRLLVL.

This chain connects TRBV4-1 to TRBJ1-1; the D gene is possibly TRBD1 (5 bases). The CDR3 extends over 14 amino acids. Germline CDR1 MGHRA, CDR2 YSYEKL. The V and J ends lost 2 bases and 0 bases respectively, with 7 bases between them. The CDR3 loop is CASSQRTLNTEAFF. CDR3 coding DNA: TGCGCCAGCAGCCAACGGACACTGAACACTGAAGCTTTCTTT.

The CDR3 coding sequence is TGTGCCAGCAGCCGTCCCGGGGGGCTAGCTTCCAATGAGCAGTTCTTC. The encoded protein is CASSRPGGLASNEQFF. The V gene is TRBV27, the J gene TRBJ2-1; a weak D match, TRBD2 (7 bases). Germline loops: CDR1 MNHEY, CDR2 SMNVEV (reference sequence). The CDR3 has 16 residues. Trimming left V 6 bases short and J 6 bases short, with 21 bases between.

This sequence joins TRBV5-1 and TRBJ1-2; the D is unclear. The V gene lost 1 base and the J gene lost 2 bases, with 9 bases spanning the gap. The CDR3 covers 14 residues. From germline, CDR1 is SGHRS and CDR2 YFSETQ. CDR3 coding DNA: TGCGCCAGCAGCTTGACCGGGGTGAACTATGGCTACACCTTC. It encodes CASSLTGVNYGYTF.

V usage is TRBV15 and J usage is TRBJ1-1; TRBD1 might be the D (5 bases). The V gene's germline CDR1 is LNHNV and CDR2 YYDKDF (reference sequence). The CDR3 has 14 residues. The ends were cut back, 2 bases at V and 2 bases at J, with 9 bases in the middle. The CDR3: CATSRLGDNTEAFF. Written as DNA, the CDR3 is TGTGCCACCAGCAGATTAGGGGATAACACTGAAGCTTTCTTT.

This clone is a singleton in its sample. V usage is TRBV29-1 and J usage is TRBJ2-3; D gene unclear. The CDR3 consists of 11 residues. The V and J ends lost 4 bases and 5 bases respectively, with 7 bases between them. In germline, CDR1 is SQVTM, CDR2 ANQGSEA. The CDR3 protein is CSVGGRDTQYF. CDR3 nucleotides: TGCAGCGTTGGAGGTAGAGATACGCAGTATTTT.

The chain employs TRBV12-5 and TRBJ1-1, with D unclear. This CDR3 is 15 amino acids long. The germline V and J ends were trimmed by 3 bases and 1 base, with 12 bases remaining between them. CDR1 and CDR2 (germline): LGHNT, FRNRAP. Written as DNA, the CDR3 is TGTGCTAGTGGTTTCCTTTTACGGGGGAACACTGAAGCTTTCTTT. It yields the protein CASGFLLRGNTEAFF.

The chain is built from TRBV6-6 and TRBJ1-5, with 7 nucleotides matching TRBD1. The V gene's germline CDR1 is MNHNY and CDR2 SVGAGI (reference sequence). The CDR3 spans 15 residues. V lost 6 bases to trimming and J lost 4 bases; unmatched junction nucleotides: 9. The CDR3 DNA follows: TGTGCCAGCAGCACGAGACAGGGCCCGAATCAGCCCCAGCATTTT. This gives the protein CASSTRQGPNQPQHF.

The count of this clone is one. The chain combines TRBV18 with TRBJ2-7; 8 bases map to TRBD1. The CDR3 is 14 residues long. Germline CDR1 and CDR2: KGHSH and LQKENI. Trimming took 4 bases from V and 3 from J; bases not matched to a gene: 5. CDR3 region: CASSRQGINYEQYF. DNA for the CDR3: TGTGCCAGCTCACGACAGGGGATTAACTACGAGCAGTACTTC.

J is TRBJ2-7 and V is TRBV19; weak D call: TRBD1 (5 bases). This CDR3 spans 13 amino acids. Germline-derived CDR1 and CDR2 are LNHDA and SQIVND (reference sequence). The ends were cut back, 4 bases at V and 2 bases at J, with 9 bases in the middle. Written as DNA, the CDR3 is TGTGCCAGTAGTAAAGACAGAACCTACGAGCAGTACTTC. Protein product: CASSKDRTYEQYF.

The chain carries TRBV5-1 and TRBJ2-1; 8 nucleotides agree with TRBD1. The germline V gene encodes CDR1 SGHRS and CDR2 YFSETQ. The length of the CDR3 is 16 residues. V gave up 7 bases and J gave up 5 bases; unmatched junction bases: 14. CDR3 loop: CASPEPQGAINNEQFF. The CDR3 nucleotides read TGCGCCAGCCCGGAGCCCCAGGGGGCGATTAACAATGAGCAGTTCTTC.

The rearrangement uses TRBV6-1 and TRBJ2-1; D gene unclear. The germline V gene encodes CDR1 MNHNS and CDR2 SASEGT. Trimming removed 4 bases at V and 10 bases at J, with 14 bases between. The CDR3 is 13 amino acids. The CDR3 region is CASSGIRAWEQFF. The DNA of the CDR3 is TGTGCCAGCAGTGGTATTCGAGCTTGGGAGCAGTTCTTC.

The J gene is TRBJ2-1, the V gene TRBV4-1, with 7 bases aligning to TRBD2. Germline V CDR1 and CDR2: MGHRA, YSYEKL. The V and J ends lost 4 bases and 6 bases, in that order; junction bases with no gene match: 6. This CDR3 region has 14 residues. The CDR3: CASSPLWGGNEQFF. For the CDR3, the DNA is TGCGCCAGCAGCCCCCTCTGGGGGGGCAATGAGCAGTTCTTC.

This chain uses TRBV5-4 with TRBJ2-5; 8 bases agree with TRBD1. Germline loops: CDR1 SGHNT, CDR2 YYREEE (reference sequence). With 3 bases clipped from V and 2 bases from J, the junction kept 0 bases outside the gene matches. The CDR3 length is 13 residues. The CDR3 reads CASSWDRQETQYF. In DNA form, the CDR3 reads TGTGCCAGCAGCTGGGACAGGCAAGAGACCCAGTACTTC.

V usage is TRBV4-2 and J usage is TRBJ1-1, with 10 bases matching TRBD1. CDR3 length equals 22 residues. The trim removed 4 bases at V and 0 bases at J, leaving 23 bases unmatched. CDR1 is LGHNA, CDR2 YNFKEQ, per germline. The CDR3 here is CASSPSPRDRGSTRFMNTEAFF. In DNA, the CDR3 is TGTGCCAGCAGCCCCAGCCCCCGGGACAGGGGTTCCACCAGATTCATGAACACTGAAGCTTTCTTT.

V gene TRBV7-9 combines with J gene TRBJ1-4, with D possibly TRBD1 on 5 matching bases. CDR1 is SEHNR and CDR2 is FQNEAQ in the germline V gene (reference sequence). The V end lost 1 base, the J end lost 4 bases, and 10 bases lay between the germline ends. The CDR3 is 15 residues long. The CDR3, as DNA: TGTGCCAGCAGCTTAGGGGCAGGGCATAATGAAAAACTGTTTTTT. This sequence encodes CASSLGAGHNEKLFF.

This chain joins TRBV7-9 and TRBJ1-1, with D maybe TRBD1 (5 bases). Trimming shortened V by 6 bases and J by 2 bases, and 13 bases separated the two germline ends. The CDR3 covers 14 residues. The germline V gene has CDR1 SEHNR and CDR2 FQNEAQ (reference sequence). The CDR3 nucleotides read TGTGCCAGCAGTGCGGTCGGGGGAAACACTGAAGCTTTCTTT. Translating it yields CASSAVGGNTEAFF.

The chain carries TRBV11-2 and TRBJ2-1, with 7 bases lining up with TRBD2. CDR1 SGHAT and CDR2 FQNNGV come from the germline V gene. This CDR3 has 16 residues. V was pared by 3 bases and J by 7 bases, with 12 bases of the junction left unmatched. The CDR3 reads CASSLGDQLGGNEQFF. The CDR3 region has the DNA TGTGCCAGCAGCTTGGGGGACCAGCTCGGGGGGAATGAGCAGTTCTTC.

The V and J genes are TRBV28 and TRBJ1-3; tentatively, D is TRBD1 (5 bases). The germline gives CDR1 MDHEN, CDR2 SYDVKM. This CDR3 comprises 15 residues. The ends were cut back, 3 bases at V and 0 bases at J, with 9 bases in the middle. For the CDR3, the DNA is TGTGCCAGCAGTTTGGGGGGGTTCTCTGGAAACACCATATATTTT. This sequence encodes CASSLGGFSGNTIYF. Full variable domain (missing parts from reference TRBV28 and TRBJ1-3): DVKVTQSSRYLVKRTGEKVFLECVQDMDHENMFWYRQDPGLGLRLIYFSYDVKMKEKGDIPEGYSVSREKKERFSLILESASTNQTSMYLCASSLGGFSGNTIYFGEGSWLTVV.